Shown below are 15 T cell receptor beta chains from a single sample sequenced in a study of blood T cells in healthy people across ages. For the second PCR, which ran for roughly 7 to 11 cycles, a sample-barcoded 5' primer and a J-beta primer mix were used. TCRdb independently ran MiXCR on the 5' RACE reads; one entry per CDR3 protein. The sample consists of approximately 1.5 million distinct CDR3 sequences, roughly 43% of them appearing once. Sequenced material: blood. These receptors were obtained from a woman between 18 and 29 years old in good health.

This clonotype was seen once. This sequence joins TRBV11-2 and TRBJ1-1; 7 positions agree with TRBD1. The CDR3 runs 17 residues. Germline V gene lookup returns CDR1 SGHAT and CDR2 FQNNGV. V shed 5 bases, J shed 5 bases, and the junction held 17 bases outside the gene matches. DNA of the CDR3: TGTGCCAGCAGCCTTGGGGGGATGTACAGGGGAGGGACTGAAGCTTTCTTT. Translated: CASSLGGMYRGGTEAFF.

The chain uses TRBV10-3 and TRBJ1-6; D call uncertain. The ends were cut back, 4 bases at V and 10 bases at J, with 17 bases in the middle. The CDR3 has 15 residues. The germline V gene has CDR1 ENHRY and CDR2 SYGVKD. CDR3 sequence reads: CAISVLGHNGSPLHF. The CDR3 DNA reads as TGTGCCATCAGTGTCCTGGGTCATAATGGATCACCCCTCCACTTT.

Note on this clonotype: A much larger clonotype is one base distant, so this may be a read error. The chain combines TRBV6-5 with TRBJ2-5, with TRBD2 identical over 11 bases. Germline V gene lookup returns CDR1 MNHEY and CDR2 SVGAGI. The CDR3 contains 17 residues. With V trimmed by 0 bases and J by 11 bases, 14 bases remained unmatched. CDR3 nucleotide sequence: TGTGCCAGCAGTTACTCGGGGACTAGCGGATATTACAATGAGCAGTACTTC. Translating it yields CASSYSGTSGYYNEQYF.

This rearrangement joins TRBV11-2 to TRBJ2-5; a possible D gene is TRBD1 (5 bases). The CDR3 is 15 residues long. Per the germline V gene, CDR1 is SGHAT and CDR2 is FQNNGV. V lost 5 bases to trimming and J lost 11 bases, with 24 bases between them. This CDR3 is CASSLYDRIYNEQYF. The CDR3, as DNA: TGTGCCAGCAGCCTCTATGACAGAATCTACAATGAGCAGTACTTC. The complete variable domain, with remaining parts taken from reference TRBV11-2 and TRBJ2-5, reads EAGVAQSPRYKIIEKRQSVAFWCNPISGHATLYWYQQILGQGPKLLIQFQNNGVVDDSQLPKDRFSAERLKGVDSTLKIQPAKLEDSAVYLCASSLYDRIYNEQYFGPGTRLLVL.

CDR3 in amino acids: CASSLAGAGNTQYF. CDR3 bases: TGCGCCAGCAGCTTGGCCGGGGCAGGGAATACGCAGTATTTT. The genes are TRBV5-1 and TRBJ2-3; D tentatively reads TRBD1 or TRBD2 (5 bases each). CDR3 length: 14 amino acids. Per germline, CDR1 SGHRS and CDR2 YFSETQ. Trimming left V 0 bases short and J 7 bases short, with 12 bases between.

Concerning this clonotype itself: The DNA is omitted, as the CDR3 cannot be located on it reliably, and the CDR3 follows TCRdb's listing. The rearrangement links TRBV9 to TRBJ2-3; the listed D gene, TRBD1, was not tested against the DNA. The V gene's germline CDR1 is SGDLS and CDR2 YYNGEE. The CDR3 region is 16 residues in length, termini included. The CDR3 is CASSVVGQGSTDTRYF.

This clonotype was observed a few times. The chain is built from TRBV12-3 or TRBV12-4 and TRBJ2-1; TRBD2 agrees at 11 bases. With V trimmed by 7 bases and J by 2 bases, 7 bases remained unmatched. There are 16 residues in the CDR3. The CDR3, as DNA: TGTGCCAGCAAGGCTAGCGGGAGGAAGGCCTACAATGAGCAGTTCTTC. Translating gives CASKASGRKAYNEQFF.

The V and J genes are TRBV7-2 and TRBJ2-1; 9 bases are shared with TRBD1. Per the germline V gene, CDR1 is SGHTA and CDR2 is FQGNSA. This CDR3 has 13 residues. Trimming removed 6 bases from V and 7 bases from J; junction bases left unmatched: 4. CDR3 residues: CASRLGQGNEQFF. The CDR3, as DNA: TGTGCCAGCAGGCTAGGACAGGGGAATGAGCAGTTCTTC.

The rearrangement uses TRBV6-5 and TRBJ1-2, with TRBD1 matching 7 bases. CDR1 is MNHEY and CDR2 is SVGAGI in the germline V gene. The V gene end was trimmed by 2 bases and the J gene end by 1 base; junction bases not matched to a gene: 1. The CDR3 has 14 amino acids. CDR3 residues: CASSYTGVNYGYTF. The CDR3 bases are TGTGCCAGCAGTTACACAGGGGTTAACTATGGCTACACCTTC.

The chain carries TRBV20-1 and TRBJ2-5, with D possibly matching TRBD2 (6 bases). The J call may be wrong; the DNA end is better matched by TRBJ2-7. Germline V gives CDR1 DFQATT, CDR2 SNEGSKA (reference sequence). The CDR3 loop spans 14 amino acids. The CDR3 DNA reads TGCAGTGCTAGAGGGGAGCGGGTGACCTACGAGCAGTACTTC. Translating it yields CSARGERVTYEQYF.

V and J are TRBV3-1 and TRBJ1-5, with a possible D match to TRBD1 (5 bases). Trimming took 4 bases from V and 3 from J, leaving 10 bases between them. The CDR3 has 14 residues. The germline CDR1 and CDR2 sequences are LGHDT and YNNKEL (reference sequence). The CDR3: CASSPGPHNQPQHF. The CDR3 DNA reads TGTGCCAGCAGCCCGGGACCCCACAATCAGCCCCAGCATTTT.

V is TRBV7-6 and J is TRBJ1-4; no firm D call. The CDR3 totals 16 residues. V lost 5 bases to trimming and J lost 0 bases, with 13 bases between them. Germline V gives CDR1 SGHVS, CDR2 FNYEAQ. The CDR3 sequence is CASSVGSLATNEKLFF. The CDR3 DNA sequence: TGTGCCAGCAGCGTAGGGAGTCTAGCAACTAATGAAAAACTGTTTTTT.

With regard to this clonotype: This clone may be a read error of a much larger clone one base away. The rearrangement links TRBV4-3 to TRBJ1-5; 8 nucleotides line up with TRBD1. Germline V CDR1 and CDR2: LGHNA, YSLEER. The CDR3 length is 15 residues. In DNA form, the CDR3 reads TGCACCAGCAGCCAAGATAGGACAGGGCCTCAGCCCCAGCATTTT. Amino acids: CTSSQDRTGPQPQHF.

V is TRBV28 and J is TRBJ2-7; 7 nucleotides align to TRBD2. CDR1 MDHEN and CDR2 SYDVKM come from the germline V gene. The CDR3 is made up of 11 amino acids. The V segment lost 8 bases and the J segment 5 bases; nucleotides outside the gene matches: 3. CDR3 loop: CASGGEDEQYF. Here the CDR3 DNA reads TGTGCCAGCGGGGGGGAAGACGAGCAGTACTTC.

The chain couples TRBV10-3 to TRBJ2-2; 7 positions agree with TRBD1. The CDR3 is made up of 16 amino acids. Germline values: CDR1 ENHRY, CDR2 SYGVKD. Losses at the gene ends were 2 bases for V and 5 bases for J; bases not matched to a gene: 8. The CDR3 region is CAISETERGLTGELFF. The CDR3 bases are TGTGCCATCAGTGAGACGGAGAGGGGGCTTACCGGGGAGCTGTTTTTT.